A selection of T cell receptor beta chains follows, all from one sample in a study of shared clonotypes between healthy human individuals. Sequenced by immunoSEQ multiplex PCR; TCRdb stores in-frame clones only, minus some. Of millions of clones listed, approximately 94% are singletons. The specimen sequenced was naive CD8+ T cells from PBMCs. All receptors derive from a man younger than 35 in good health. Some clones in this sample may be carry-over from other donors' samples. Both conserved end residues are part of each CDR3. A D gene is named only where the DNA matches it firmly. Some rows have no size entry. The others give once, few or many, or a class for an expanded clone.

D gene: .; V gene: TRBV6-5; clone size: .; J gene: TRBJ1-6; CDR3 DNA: TGTGCCAGCACCATGGGCTCCTATAATTCACCCCTCCACTTT; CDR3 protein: CASTMGSYNSPLHF
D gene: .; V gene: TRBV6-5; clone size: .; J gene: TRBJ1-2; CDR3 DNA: TGTGCCAGCAGTTACTCGGGTGGACACCCCGAGTATGGCTACACCTTC; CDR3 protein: CASSYSGGHPEYGYTF
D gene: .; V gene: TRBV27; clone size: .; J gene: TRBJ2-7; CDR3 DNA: TGTGCCAGCAGTTCCTCGCTGGGGGCGAGGACCTACGAGCAGTACTTC; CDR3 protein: CASSSSLGARTYEQYF
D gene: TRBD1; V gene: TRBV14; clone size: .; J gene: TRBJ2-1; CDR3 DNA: TGTGCCAGCAGGCGGGACAGGGGGAATGAGCAGTTCTTC; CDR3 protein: CASRRDRGNEQFF
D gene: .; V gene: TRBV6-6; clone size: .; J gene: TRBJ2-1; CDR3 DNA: TGTGCCAGCAGTTACTCGATGGCAAGCTCCTACAATGAGCAGTTCTTC; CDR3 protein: CASSYSMASSYNEQFF
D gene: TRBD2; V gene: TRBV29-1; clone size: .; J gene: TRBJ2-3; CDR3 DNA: TGCAGCGCAGCCCCCTGGGGGACTAGCGGGACAACAGATACGCAGTATTTT; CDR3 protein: CSAAPWGTSGTTDTQYF
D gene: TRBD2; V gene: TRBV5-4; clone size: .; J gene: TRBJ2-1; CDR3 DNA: TGTGCCAGCAGCCCGGGACTAGCGGGAGGGCAGTTCTTC; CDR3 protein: CASSPGLAGGQFF
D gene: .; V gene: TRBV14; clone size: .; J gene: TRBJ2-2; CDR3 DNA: TGTGCCAGCAGCCCGTTAGCGTACTCGAACACCGGGGAGCTGTTTTTT; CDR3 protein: CASSPLAYSNTGELFF
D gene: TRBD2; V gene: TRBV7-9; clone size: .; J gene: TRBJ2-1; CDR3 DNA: TGTGCCAGCAGTCCAAGCGGGGTATACACGAATGAGCAGTTCTTC; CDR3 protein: CASSPSGVYTNEQFF
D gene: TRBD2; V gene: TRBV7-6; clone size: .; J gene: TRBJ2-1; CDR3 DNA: TGTGCCAGCAGCTTCTTGGCGGGAGGGCCGAATGAGCAGTTCTTC; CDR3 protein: CASSFLAGGPNEQFF
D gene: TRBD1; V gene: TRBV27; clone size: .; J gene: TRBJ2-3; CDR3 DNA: TGTGCCAGCAGTTTATTTCAGGGGGTTGATACGCAGTATTTT; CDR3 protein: CASSLFQGVDTQYF
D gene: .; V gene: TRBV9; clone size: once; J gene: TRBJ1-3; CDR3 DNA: TGTGCCAGCAGCGACGACAGCTCTGGAAACACCATATATTTT; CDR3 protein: CASSDDSSGNTIYF
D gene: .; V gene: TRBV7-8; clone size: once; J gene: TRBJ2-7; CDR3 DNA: TGTGCCAGCAGCTTATGGGGCAGCACCCCCTACGAGCAGTACTTC; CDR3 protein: CASSLWGSTPYEQYF
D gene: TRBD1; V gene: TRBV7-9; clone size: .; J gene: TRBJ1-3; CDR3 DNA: TGTGCCAGCAGCGTACAGGGGGCTTCTGGAAACACCATATATTTT; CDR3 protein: CASSVQGASGNTIYF
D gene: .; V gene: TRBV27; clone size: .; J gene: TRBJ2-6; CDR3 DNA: TGTGCCAGCAGTTTACTAGCTGGGGCCAACGTCCTGACTTTC; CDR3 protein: CASSLLAGANVLTF
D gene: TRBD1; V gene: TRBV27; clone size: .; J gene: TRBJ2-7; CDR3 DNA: TGTGCCAGCAGTTTCGGCGGGACAGGGGGCTACGAGCAGTACTTC; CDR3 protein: CASSFGGTGGYEQYF
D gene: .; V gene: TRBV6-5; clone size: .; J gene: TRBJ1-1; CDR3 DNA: TGTGCCAGCAGTTACACACAGGGAACTGAAGCTTTCTTT; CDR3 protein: CASSYTQGTEAFF
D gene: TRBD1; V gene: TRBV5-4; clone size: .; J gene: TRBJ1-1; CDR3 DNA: TGTGCCAGCAGCACGCGACAGGGCGGCACTGAAGCTTTCTTT; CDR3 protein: CASSTRQGGTEAFF
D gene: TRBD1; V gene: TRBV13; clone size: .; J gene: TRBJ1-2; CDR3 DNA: TGTGCCAGCAGCTCGTACCTCGACACCGGGACAGTCGTAAATGGCTACACCTTC; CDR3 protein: CASSSYLDTGTVVNGYTF
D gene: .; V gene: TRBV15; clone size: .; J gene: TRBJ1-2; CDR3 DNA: TGTGCCACCAGCGCGGCGGGCAGGCCCTCCTACTATGGCTACACCTTC; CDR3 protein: CATSAAGRPSYYGYTF
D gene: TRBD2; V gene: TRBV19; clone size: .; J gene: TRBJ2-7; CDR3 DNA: TGTGCCAGTGGGATAGCGGGAGGATCCCACGAGCAGTACTTC; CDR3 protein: CASGIAGGSHEQYF
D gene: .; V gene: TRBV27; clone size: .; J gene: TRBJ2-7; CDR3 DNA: TGTGCCAGCAGTTTAGGGCCCTTCTACGAGCAGTACTTC; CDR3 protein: CASSLGPFYEQYF
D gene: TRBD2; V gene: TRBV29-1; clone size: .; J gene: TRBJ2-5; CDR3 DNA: TGCAGCGTTGACTACGGCCAGCGGGAGTACCAAGAGACCCAGTACTTC; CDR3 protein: CSVDYGQREYQETQYF
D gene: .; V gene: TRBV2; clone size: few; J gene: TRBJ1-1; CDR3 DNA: TGTGCCAGCAGTGTCTCTTTGGCGGCAGTGAACACTGAAGCTTTCTTT; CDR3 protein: CASSVSLAAVNTEAFF
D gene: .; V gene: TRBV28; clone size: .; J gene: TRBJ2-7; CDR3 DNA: TGTGCCACGGAGGGGTTTCTTTCCTACGAGCAGTACTTC; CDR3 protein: CATEGFLSYEQYF
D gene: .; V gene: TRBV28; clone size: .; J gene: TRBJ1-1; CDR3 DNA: TGTGCCAGCAGCCTTCCCGCCATGAACACTGAAGCTTTCTTT; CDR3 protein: CASSLPAMNTEAFF
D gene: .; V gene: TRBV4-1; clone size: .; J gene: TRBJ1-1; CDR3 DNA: TGCGCCAGCAGCCAATGGGGGGGGGCGGACACTGAAGCTTTCTTT; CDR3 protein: CASSQWGGADTEAFF
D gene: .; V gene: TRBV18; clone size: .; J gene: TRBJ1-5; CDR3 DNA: TGTGCCAGCTCTAATGAGGCGGCAAATCAGCCCCAGCATTTT; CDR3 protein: CASSNEAANQPQHF
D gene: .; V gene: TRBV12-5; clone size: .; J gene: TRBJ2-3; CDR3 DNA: TGTGCTAGTGGTGGGGGGGCGTCTAGCACAGATACGCAGTATTTT; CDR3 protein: CASGGGASSTDTQYF
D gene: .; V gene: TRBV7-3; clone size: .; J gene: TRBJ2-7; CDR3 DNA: TGTGCCAGCAGCTTAATAGCTCGTGGCGAGCAGTACTTC; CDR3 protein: CASSLIARGEQYF
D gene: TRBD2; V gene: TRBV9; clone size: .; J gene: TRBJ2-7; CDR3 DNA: TGTGCCAGCAGCACTAACCCGTCGGGACTATCCTACGAGCAGTACTTC; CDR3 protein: CASSTNPSGLSYEQYF
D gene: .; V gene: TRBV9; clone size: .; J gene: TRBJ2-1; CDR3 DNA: TGTGCCAGCTGTCAGCAGAGGGGCGAATGCAATGAGCAGTTCTTC; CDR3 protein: CASCQQRGECNEQFF
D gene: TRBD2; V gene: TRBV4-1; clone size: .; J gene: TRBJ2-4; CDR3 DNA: TGCGCCAGCAGCCCCCCTATGGGGCTAGCGGGGAACATTCAGTACTTC; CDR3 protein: CASSPPMGLAGNIQYF
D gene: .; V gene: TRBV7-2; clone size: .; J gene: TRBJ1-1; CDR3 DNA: TGTGCCAGCAGCTTAGTCGCCACTGAAGCTTTCTTT; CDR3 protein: CASSLVATEAFF